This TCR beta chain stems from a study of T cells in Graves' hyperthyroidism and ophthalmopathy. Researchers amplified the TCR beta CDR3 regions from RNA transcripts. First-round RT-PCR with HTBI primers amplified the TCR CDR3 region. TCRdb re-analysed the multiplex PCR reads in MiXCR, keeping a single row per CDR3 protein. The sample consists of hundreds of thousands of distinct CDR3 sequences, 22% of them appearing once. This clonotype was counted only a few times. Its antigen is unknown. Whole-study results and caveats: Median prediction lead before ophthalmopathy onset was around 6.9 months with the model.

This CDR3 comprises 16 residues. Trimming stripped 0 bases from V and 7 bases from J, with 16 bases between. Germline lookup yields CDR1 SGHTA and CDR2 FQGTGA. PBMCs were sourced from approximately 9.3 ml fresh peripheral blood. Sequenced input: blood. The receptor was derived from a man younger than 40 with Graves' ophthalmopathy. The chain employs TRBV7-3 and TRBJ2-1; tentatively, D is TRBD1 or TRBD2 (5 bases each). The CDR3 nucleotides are TGTGCCAGCAGCTTAACCGGGACCCCGGCTAGGAATGAGCAGTTCTTC. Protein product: CASSLTGTPARNEQFF. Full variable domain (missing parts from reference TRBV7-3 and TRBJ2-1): GAGVSQTPSNKVTEKGKYVELRCDPISGHTALYWYRQSLGQGPEFLIYFQGTGAADDSGLPNDRFFAVRPEGSVSTLKIQRTERGDSAVYLCASSLTGTPARNEQFFGPGTRLTVL.